The entry below gives a single T cell receptor beta chain sequence along with its context. Its antigen is not identified. The junction does not match germline at one end; this may be a read error. These data come from a study of identical twins. Broader study findings: Interpretation of the results relied on cross-sectional statistical analysis and not on following the same donors.

The CDR3 extends over 18 amino acids. CDR1 MDHEN and CDR2 SYDVKM come from the germline V gene. A universal primer binding site was introduced by template switching. The final cDNA contained unique molecular identifiers. TCRdb independently ran MiXCR on the 5' RACE reads; one entry per CDR3 protein. The sample lists 1.5 million to 2 million distinct CDR3 sequences; around a third were seen once. The sequence was collected from a newborn girl in good health. The chain links TRBV28 to TRBJ2-1, with 7 bases matching TRBD1. The sample comprised cord blood. In DNA form, the CDR3 reads TGTGCCAGCAGTTTTCGGGTTCCGCGGACAGGAATCTACAATGGGCAGTTCTTC. Residues: CASSFRVPRTGIYNGQFF.